The T cell receptor beta chain under discussion was sequenced for a study of cytomegalovirus exposure and HLA in healthy donors. As for the study in general: Researchers previously reported finding 117 million unique TCR beta sequences from about 200 million T cells.

The PCR used 60 Vbeta and 13 Jbeta primers. Assay used: immunoSEQ multiplex PCR; TCRdb lists only in-frame clones, some missing. The sample includes around 140,000 clones, 78% of them seen just once. Study observations and caveats: What a later analysis showed was that several of the most significant clusters appeared linked to common viral pathogens. In a later analysis, approximately 18,000 TCR beta sequences were associated with HLA alleles at 0.05 false discovery rate. Most TCR beta V segments were productive about 87% or about 30% of the time in an earlier analysis.

Note on this clone: Antigen: not known.

The origin of this receptor is a female donor in good health and CMV-seronegative. The material sequenced was PBMCs.

CDR3 nucleotides: TGTGCCAGCAGTTTATCCGGGTTGAGCTCCAACACCGGGGAGCTGTTTTTT. This translates into CASSLSGLSSNTGELFF. The chain joins TRBV28 to TRBJ2-2; no reliable D call. Deletions cut 1 base from V and 2 bases from J, with 14 bases between. Germline V gives CDR1 MDHEN, CDR2 SYDVKM. CDR3 length: 17 amino acids. Variable domain in full (rest from reference TRBV28 and TRBJ2-2): DVKVTQSSRYLVKRTGEKVFLECVQDMDHENMFWYRQDPGLGLRLIYFSYDVKMKEKGDIPEGYSVSREKKERFSLILESASTNQTSMYLCASSLSGLSSNTGELFFGEGSRLTVL.